This is a list of T cell receptor beta chains from one sample in a study of regulatory T cells in long-lasting Graves disease. TCRdb itself ran the multiplex PCR reads through MiXCR, one entry per CDR3 protein. Here the sample spans roughly 440,000 distinct CDR3 sequences, 16% being singletons. The same sample was also used in a study of T cells in Graves' hyperthyroidism and ophthalmopathy.

Sequences were derived from peripheral blood mononuclear cells (PBMCs), sampled at new diagnosis, from a patient treated with antithyroid drugs. The receptors stem from a young woman with Graves disease. CDR3s include the opening cysteine and the closing phenylalanine or tryptophan. A D gene is named only where the DNA matches it firmly. Not all rows give a size; the values are once, few, many and, for expanded clones, a class.

clone_size	v_call	j_call	d_call	cdr3_aa	cdr3_nt
many	TRBV28	TRBJ2-1	TRBD1	CASSRTGDWSEQFF	TGTGCCAGCAGCCGGACAGGGGATTGGAGTGAGCAGTTCTTC
many	TRBV7-9	TRBJ1-1	.	CASSRSGLLNTEAFF	TGTGCCAGCAGCCGATCGGGACTCCTGAACACTGAAGCTTTCTTT
many	TRBV5-1	TRBJ2-3	.	CASSLGGFPDTQYF	TGCGCCAGCAGCTTGGGCGGGTTCCCAGATACGCAGTATTTT
many	TRBV12-3/TRBV12-4	TRBJ1-5	TRBD1	CASSRGRGQGNDQPQHF	TGTGCCAGCAGCCGAGGGCGGGGACAGGGGAACGATCAGCCCCAGCATTTT
few	TRBV6-1	TRBJ2-1	.	CASRTGGGFGEQFF	TGTGCCAGCAGAACAGGAGGGGGGTTTGGAGAGCAGTTCTTC
.	TRBV19	TRBJ2-1	.	CASSTTTTYNEQFF	TGTGCCAGTAGTACGACTACCACCTACAATGAGCAGTTCTTC
few	TRBV20-1	TRBJ1-1	.	CSARDVAGANTEAFF	TGCAGTGCTAGAGATGTAGCAGGGGCGAACACTGAAGCTTTCTTT
many	TRBV7-9	TRBJ2-5	.	CASSLSYGQAQETQYF	TGTGCCAGCAGCTTAAGTTACGGACAAGCACAAGAGACCCAGTACTTC
many	TRBV20-1	TRBJ1-5	.	CSAAAGGGDSNQPQHF	TGCAGTGCTGCCGCGGGGGGAGGGGATAGCAATCAGCCCCAGCATTTT
.	TRBV6-1	TRBJ1-2	.	CASRLTETSFYGYTF	TGTGCCAGCAGACTTACAGAGACCAGCTTCTATGGCTACACCTTC
.	TRBV11-3	TRBJ2-1	TRBD2	CASSLDGSGITYEQFF	TGTGCCAGCAGCTTAGATGGTAGCGGGATTACCTATGAGCAGTTCTTC
.	TRBV2	TRBJ1-1	.	CASNMDRNTEAFF	TGTGCCAGCAATATGGACAGAAACACTGAAGCTTTCTTT
.	TRBV14	TRBJ1-1	.	CASSQDWVNTEAFF	TGTGCCAGCAGCCAAGATTGGGTGAACACTGAAGCTTTCTTT
few	TRBV27	TRBJ1-1	.	CASSLSIRGAEAFF	TGTGCCAGCAGTTTATCGATCAGGGGTGCTGAAGCTTTCTTT
.	TRBV6-5	TRBJ2-1	.	CASSYSGLIAYNEQFF	TGTGCCAGCAGTTACTCTGGGTTAATCGCCTACAATGAGCAGTTCTTC
many	TRBV6-2/TRBV6-3	TRBJ2-7	TRBD1	CASSSPGRDRGPYEQYF	TGTGCCAGCAGTTCGCCCGGTCGCGACAGGGGGCCCTACGAGCAGTACTTC
few	TRBV19	TRBJ1-1	.	CASSIGRGYGEAFF	TGTGCCAGTAGTATAGGAAGGGGGTACGGCGAAGCTTTCTTT
many	TRBV6-5	TRBJ2-3	.	CASSYRASPTDTQYF	TGTGCCAGCAGTTACCGGGCTAGTCCCACAGATACGCAGTATTTT
few	TRBV6-1	TRBJ2-4	TRBD2	CASSEDGRADKNIQYF	TGTGCCAGCAGTGAAGACGGGAGGGCCGACAAAAACATTCAGTACTTC
.	TRBV18	TRBJ2-7	.	CASSPVHSYEQYF	TGTGCCAGCTCACCAGTTCACAGCTACGAGCAGTACTTC
few	TRBV28	TRBJ1-4	.	CAISKWGLREKLFF	TGTGCCATTAGCAAGTGGGGGCTACGTGAAAAACTGTTTTTT
.	TRBV20-1	TRBJ1-5	.	CSAKTGGSQPQHF	TGCAGTGCGAAAACTGGGGGCAGTCAGCCCCAGCATTTT
few	TRBV7-2	TRBJ2-1	TRBD2	CASSSLGTSAYNEQFF	TGTGCCAGCAGTTCCCTAGGGACTAGCGCCTACAATGAGCAGTTCTTC
many	TRBV27	TRBJ2-5	.	CASSPGRGGLGETQYF	TGTGCCAGCAGTCCTGGAAGGGGGGGACTGGGGGAGACCCAGTACTTC
.	TRBV4-1	TRBJ1-5	.	CASSQVGRKRDQPQHF	TGCGCCAGCAGCCAAGTTGGCAGGAAAAGAGATCAGCCCCAGCATTTT
.	TRBV3-1	TRBJ1-1	.	CASSQTGEAFF	TGTGCCAGCAGCCAAACCGGAGAAGCTTTCTTT
.	TRBV12-3/TRBV12-4	TRBJ2-7	.	CASSHRGPPNEQYF	TGTGCCAGCAGTCACCGTGGACCTCCCAACGAGCAGTACTTC
few	TRBV12-3/TRBV12-4	TRBJ2-3	TRBD2	CASSPQKTSEAGTQYF	TGTGCCAGCAGTCCTCAAAAGACTAGCGAGGCGGGTACGCAGTATTTT
.	TRBV13	TRBJ2-1	.	CASSLRTGDEQFF	TGTGCCAGCAGCCTTAGGACGGGGGATGAGCAGTTCTTC
many	TRBV11-2	TRBJ2-1	TRBD2	CASSPPLAGIYNEQFF	TGTGCCAGCAGCCCGCCACTAGCGGGAATCTACAATGAGCAGTTCTTC
many	TRBV6-1	TRBJ1-2	.	CASSEEGGYYGYTF	TGTGCCAGCAGTGAAGAAGGCGGATACTATGGCTACACCTTC
many	TRBV6-2/TRBV6-3	TRBJ2-7	TRBD2	CASSYSSPLAGGPYEQYF	TGTGCCAGCAGTTACTCTTCCCCCTTAGCGGGAGGTCCCTACGAGCAGTACTTC
.	TRBV19	TRBJ1-6	TRBD1	CASSISGQNNSPLHF	TGTGCCAGTAGTATCTCGGGACAGAATAATTCACCCCTCCACTTT
.	TRBV5-1	TRBJ2-3	TRBD1	CASSPFPPGQGTDTQYF	TGCGCCAGCAGCCCCTTTCCCCCGGGACAGGGCACAGATACGCAGTATTTT
many	TRBV5-1	TRBJ2-5	TRBD1	CASSFGQGEETQYF	TGTGCCAGCAGCTTTGGGCAGGGGGAAGAGACCCAGTACTTC
.	TRBV28	TRBJ1-6	.	CASRPPGPYNSPLHF	TGTGCCAGCAGGCCGCCCGGCCCTTATAATTCACCCCTCCACTTT
many	TRBV13	TRBJ1-2	.	CASSLGVGHRNYGYTF	TGTGCCAGCAGCTTAGGAGTGGGTCATAGAAACTATGGCTACACCTTC
.	TRBV24-1	TRBJ2-7	.	CATSITGNISYEQYF	TGTGCCACCAGTATAACCGGGAACATCTCCTACGAGCAGTACTTC
.	TRBV14	TRBJ2-5	.	CASSPVGGVRETQYF	TGTGCCAGCAGCCCGGTCGGAGGAGTTCGAGAGACCCAGTACTTC
.	TRBV6-5	TRBJ2-7	.	CASSYVGLYEQYF	TGTGCCAGCAGTTACGTTGGCCTCTACGAGCAGTACTTC
few	TRBV12-3/TRBV12-4	TRBJ2-3	TRBD2	CASSPGLAGGSSTDTQYF	TGTGCCAGCAGTCCTGGACTAGCGGGAGGCTCTAGCACAGATACGCAGTATTTT
many	TRBV27	TRBJ1-2	TRBD1	CASSLKPGQLNYGYTF	TGTGCCAGCAGTTTAAAACCGGGACAGCTAAACTATGGCTACACCTTC
many	TRBV6-9	TRBJ2-7	TRBD1	CASSYSSTGDYEQYF	TGTGCCAGCAGTTACTCATCTACAGGGGACTACGAGCAGTACTTC
many	TRBV6-1	TRBJ2-7	.	CASTSPAGYEQYF	TGTGCCAGCACCAGCCCCGCGGGATACGAGCAGTACTTC
.	TRBV28	TRBJ1-1	.	CASSLSRVSTEAFF	TGTGCCAGCAGTTTATCAAGGGTCAGCACTGAAGCTTTCTTT
many	TRBV28	TRBJ2-7	TRBD2	CASYSRTSGLYEQYF	TGTGCCAGCTACTCGAGGACTAGCGGGTTATACGAGCAGTACTTC
.	TRBV15	TRBJ1-2	.	CATSRAGDPYGYTF	TGTGCCACCAGCAGAGCGGGGGACCCCTATGGCTACACCTTC
.	TRBV6-9	TRBJ2-7	.	CASSSLGDYEQYF	TGTGCCAGCAGTTCCCTCGGTGACTACGAGCAGTACTTC
.	TRBV5-1	TRBJ1-2	.	CASKLGDTSWGYTF	TGCGCCAGCAAATTGGGGGACACCAGCTGGGGCTACACCTTC
.	TRBV6-1	TRBJ2-1	TRBD2	CASSEKGAGGYNEQFF	TGTGCCAGCAGTGAAAAGGGGGCGGGAGGGTACAATGAGCAGTTCTTC
.	TRBV28	TRBJ1-4	.	CAGSSVGDLNEKLFF	TGTGCCGGCAGTTCAGTAGGGGATCTTAATGAAAAACTGTTTTTT
.	TRBV7-9	TRBJ2-1	.	CASSFSRGQGNEQFF	TGTGCCAGCAGCTTCAGTCGGGGGCAAGGAAATGAGCAGTTCTTC
few	TRBV12-3/TRBV12-4	TRBJ1-4	TRBD1	CASSSTGTGGYEKLFF	TGTGCCAGCAGTTCTACCGGGACAGGGGGGTATGAAAAACTGTTTTTT
.	TRBV4-2	TRBJ2-3	.	CASTTTLWDTQYF	TGTGCCAGCACTACTACCCTTTGGGATACGCAGTATTTT
.	TRBV6-2/TRBV6-3	TRBJ2-2	.	CASSYSRGVELFF	TGTGCCAGCAGTTACTCCAGGGGGGTGGAGCTGTTTTTT